Reported below is one T cell receptor (beta chain). The clone's antigen remains unknown. Per-nucleotide qualities are absent, and no much larger clonotype sits a single base away. The data were obtained in a study of graft-versus-host responses after intestinal transplantation (dated by TCRdb to about 2021). Study-level background: Multivisceral, liver-intestinal, or isolated intestinal transplants were received by the recipients. All recipients received anti-thymocyte globulin induction followed by maintenance tacrolimus and steroids for around three years. Bulk TCR-beta CDR3 sequencing was used to track graft-versus-host and host-versus-graft alloreactive T cell clones in the graft, circulation and bone marrow after intestinal transplantation. To identify alloreactive clones, pre-transplant mixed lymphocyte reaction products were sequenced and then compared with unstimulated pre-transplant donor and recipient T cells. Of the 20 to 30 intestinal transplant recipients enrolled in the cohort, one of whom was a retransplant, a few patients without pretransplant specimens were excluded. Donor T cell macrochimerism was defined as a peak of at least 4% donor T cells among recipient peripheral blood mononuclear cells. Rather than going through the commercial service, samples from a few later patients were sequenced in-house on an Illumina MiSeq and processed with MiXCR. The investigation overall reported the following: In patients with donor T cell macrochimerism, the allografts had high GvH to HvG T cell clonal ratios. The relatively low number and heterogeneity of intestinal transplant patients limited the conclusions. Early after transplant, peak levels of circulating GvH clones were found to be associated with declines in HvG clones. GvH clones were detected in recipient bone marrow, and some appeared earlier in ileal mucosa or blood, consistent with an intestinal mucosal origin.

Libraries were constructed by the immunoSEQ multiplex PCR assay. For most patients, genomic DNA was isolated using the Qiagen DNeasy Blood and Tissue Kit and was shipped frozen to Adaptive Biotechnologies for TCR sequencing. High-throughput TCR-beta CDR3 sequencing of genomic DNA from most patients was performed by Adaptive Biotechnologies. The source study handled its data this way. Adaptive's ImmunoSEQ software supplied the TCR sequencing data for around 19 patients, while MiXCR and VDJtools were used to process a few other patients. To correct CD4 versus CD8 sorting errors, sequences present in both subsets at a frequency ratio below 5:1 were removed. CDR3 nucleotide sequences shared between donor and recipient were removed because their origin could not be assigned. At least 2-fold expansion over unstimulated cells and a minimum CFSE-low frequency of 0.002% (template counts) or 0.001% (read counts) were required for clones to be classified as alloreactive. A clone was considered mappable if detected in the sequenced pre-transplant spleen, lymph node, or MLR CFSE-low populations of the donor or recipient. The cumulative frequency of alloreactive clones was calculated as a percentage of all sequences, weighted by copy number. As stored in TCRdb, this immuneACCESS dataset retains in-frame rearrangements with V and J assigned. A fraction of the clones does not appear; measured against another copy, unresolved V genes explain less than half of the discrepancy, and the remainder lacks a known reason. The V and J calls and clone size are taken from that table; D and trimming were inferred from the DNA. The sample table records tens of thousands of clones; 90% of these occur just once. 1.3% of the sample is in the top ten clones.

The sample's time point label is to be understood as: cells obtained before transplantation from donor or recipient. CD3+CD4+ and CD3+CD8+ populations were FACS-sorted from unstimulated pre-transplant donor and recipient cells taken from spleen or lymph nodes. The sequence came from a human donor who received an intestinal transplant. The specimen was unstimulated CD8+ T cells sorted from spleen or lymph node cells, collected before intestinal transplant.

The sequenced DNA is TGTGCCAGCAGCTTAGCGGGCGGACACTACAATGAGCAGTTCTTC. This codes for CASSLAGGHYNEQFF. This sequence uses TRBV7-6 and TRBJ2-1; TRBD1 might be the D gene, on 5 matching bases. V gives up 0 bases and J gives up 3 bases, and the segment between their germline ends measures 9 bases. The CDR3, cysteine through phenylalanine, is 15 amino acids long. Only CDR3 DNA remains: 45 bases, in frame from the first base. The germline V gene supplies CDR1 SGHVS and CDR2 FNYEAQ.